Given below is one TCR beta chain in context. The CDR3 length is 14 residues. In germline, CDR1 is LGHDT, CDR2 YNNKEL (reference sequence). The germline V and J ends were trimmed by 7 bases and 5 bases, with 14 bases remaining between them. TCRdb called the RT-PCR reads again in MiXCR, with one record for every CDR3 protein. This sample has around 700,000 distinct CDR3 sequences, with 12% to 15% found just once. Input material: memory CD4+ T cells from blood. The chain carries TRBV3-1 and TRBJ2-2; maybe TRBD1 (6 bases). This receptor was taken from a female donor in good health, serving as a healthy control. The CDR3 DNA sequence: TGTGCCAGCATGGGAATAAGGGGGACCGGGGAGCTGTTTTTT. It encodes CASMGIRGTGELFF.